These 27 T cell receptor beta chains were all obtained from the same sample, sequenced in a study of T cells in Graves' hyperthyroidism and ophthalmopathy. RNA transcripts gave rise to amplified TCR beta CDR3 regions. An initial round of RT-PCR targeting the TCR CDR3 relied on the HTBI primer set. TCRdb reprocessed the multiplex PCR reads via MiXCR and lists one record per CDR3 protein. The table shows approximately 410,000 distinct CDR3 sequences, with roughly 13% occurring only once. The source material was blood. These TCRs come from a woman aged 18-29 years with Graves' hyperthyroidism.

This clonotype was found many times. This chain links TRBV5-1 with TRBJ2-1; 9 bases line up with TRBD1. The germline CDR1 and CDR2 sequences are SGHRS and YFSETQ. J lost 4 bases, V lost 3 bases, and 5 bases had no gene match. The CDR3 has 15 residues. This CDR3 reads CASSSGTGFYNEQFF. The CDR3 nucleotides read TGCGCCAGCAGCTCCGGGACAGGGTTTTACAATGAGCAGTTCTTC.

This clonotype was recorded many times. The chain links TRBV2 to TRBJ1-1; no reliable D call. This CDR3 contains 15 residues. V lost 0 bases and J 3 bases, leaving 11 bases between the germline ends. CDR1 and CDR2 from the germline V gene are SNHLY and FYNNEI. Here the CDR3 DNA reads TGTGCCAGCAGTGAAGCGGGGAGGGCGTACACTGAAGCTTTCTTT. It yields the protein CASSEAGRAYTEAFF. The full variable domain, completed using reference TRBV2 and TRBJ1-1, is EPEVTQTPSHQVTQMGQEVILRCVPISNHLYFYWYRQILGQKVEFLVSFYNNEISEKSEIFDDQFSVERPDGSNFTLKIRSTKLEDSAMYFCASSEAGRAYTEAFFGQGTRLTVV.

The chain combines TRBV19 with TRBJ2-1; 13 nucleotides agree with TRBD2. Germline V CDR1 and CDR2: LNHDA, SQIVND (reference sequence). With V trimmed by 4 bases and J by 8 bases, 8 bases remained unmatched. CDR3 size: 16 residues. The CDR3: CASSTTWTSGSHEQFF. In nucleotides, the CDR3 is TGTGCCAGTAGTACCACCTGGACTAGCGGGAGTCATGAGCAGTTCTTC.

This clonotype is deemed medium-sized. V gene TRBV28 combines with J gene TRBJ2-1; no clear D. CDR1 and CDR2 from the germline V gene are MDHEN and SYDVKM. The CDR3 has 14 amino acids. Trimming took 2 bases from V and 3 from J, leaving 8 bases between them. The CDR3 nucleotides are TGTGCCAGCAGTTTAAGGTCCGACTACAATGAGCAGTTCTTC. Translating gives CASSLRSDYNEQFF.

This clonotype was observed at least ten times. The V call is TRBV7-2, the J call TRBJ2-3; 16 bases match TRBD2. The CDR3 extends over 18 amino acids. Germline V gene data show CDR1 as SGHTA and CDR2 as FQGNSA. V shed 6 bases, J shed 7 bases, and the junction held 13 bases outside the gene matches. In nucleotides, the CDR3 is TGTGCCAGCAGGCCCCAGGAGGGACTAGCGGGAGGGCCATATACGCAGTATTTT. Its translation is CASRPQEGLAGGPYTQYF.

This clonotype was detected many times. An end of the junction differs from the germline gene, which may be a read error. V and J are TRBV12-3 or TRBV12-4 and TRBJ2-2, with 11 bases lining up with TRBD2. The CDR3 is made up of 15 amino acids. CDR3 loop: CASSLAGGPTGELFF. CDR3 in DNA: TGTGCCAGCAGTCTAGCGGGAGGACCCACCGGGGAGCTGTTTTTT.

This clonotype was detected many times. This chain connects TRBV30 to TRBJ2-5; TRBD2 agrees at 7 bases. Germline V CDR1 and CDR2: GTSNPN, SVGIG (reference sequence). After removal of 2 bases from V and 2 bases from J, the junction contained 5 bases not matched to a gene. The CDR3 contains 14 residues. CDR3 DNA sequence: TGTGCCTGGAGTCCAAGCGGGATTCAAGAGACCCAGTACTTC. Its protein is CAWSPSGIQETQYF.

There are a few counts of this clonotype. This chain connects TRBV12-3 or TRBV12-4 to TRBJ1-2; the D is unclear. The CDR3 contains 17 residues. Deletions cut 4 bases from V and 6 bases from J, with 24 bases between. CDR3 sequence: CASSSGSGGTFSHGYTF. CDR3 DNA sequence: TGTGCCAGCAGTTCCGGGTCTGGAGGAACTTTTAGCCATGGCTACACCTTC.

This clonotype was found many times. J is TRBJ1-2 and V is TRBV2; D not resolved. Looked up from germline, CDR1 is SNHLY and CDR2 is FYNNEI. V was trimmed by 5 bases and J by 0 bases, leaving 13 bases between them. The CDR3 has 15 amino acids. The CDR3 nucleotides are TGTGCCAGCAGTCCATCCATATCAGCTAACTATGGCTACACCTTC. This encodes CASSPSISANYGYTF.

The chain recombines TRBV29-1 with TRBJ2-7; possible D gene TRBD2, 7 bases. Germline V lookup: CDR1 SQVTM, CDR2 ANQGSEA. Trimming stripped 7 bases from V and 5 bases from J, with 24 bases between. CDR3 length equals 15 residues. DNA for the CDR3: TGCAGCGCTGCGAGGGGGGGCAGGGGTCGACACGAGCAGTACTTC. Translated, it gives CSAARGGRGRHEQYF.

This clonotype came up many times. This chain joins TRBV28 and TRBJ2-1, with D maybe TRBD2 (6 bases). Trimming pared 7 bases from V and 8 bases from J, leaving 18 bases between. The CDR3 loop spans 14 amino acids. Germline CDR1 and CDR2: MDHEN and SYDVKM. The CDR3 sequence: CASNRGMESDEQFF. CDR3 sequence (DNA): TGTGCCAGCAATCGGGGGATGGAATCTGATGAGCAGTTCTTC.

At least ten counts were recorded for this clonotype. The rearrangement joins TRBV11-2 to TRBJ2-7; D gene ambiguous. The germline CDR1 and CDR2 sequences are SGHAT and FQNNGV. The V end was cut by 7 bases, the J end by 0 bases, with 13 bases between. The length of the CDR3 is 14 residues. CDR3 sequence: CASNPGPFSYEQYF. The CDR3 nucleotides read TGTGCCAGCAACCCGGGCCCATTCTCCTACGAGCAGTACTTC.

The rearrangement joins TRBV6-1 to TRBJ2-3; 10 bases are a match to TRBD2. The CDR3 loop spans 16 amino acids. CDR1 is MNHNS and CDR2 is SASEGT in the germline V gene. V shed 5 bases and J 2 bases; nucleotides not matched to a gene: 7. CDR3 nucleotides: TGTGCCAGCAGTCGGACTAGCGGAGCCTTCACAGATACGCAGTATTTT. Translated, it gives CASSRTSGAFTDTQYF.

This rearrangement joins TRBV19 to TRBJ1-2; unclear D gene. The CDR3 contains 14 residues. Trimming shortened V by 0 bases and J by 8 bases, and 13 bases separated the two germline ends. Germline V gene data show CDR1 as LNHDA and CDR2 as SQIVND (reference sequence). The CDR3 spells CASSIDRGSGGYTF. The CDR3 DNA reads TGTGCCAGTAGTATAGATCGGGGAAGTGGAGGCTACACCTTC. Full variable domain (outside the CDR3, taken from reference TRBV19 and TRBJ1-2): DGGITQSPKYLFRKEGQNVTLSCEQNLNHDAMYWYRQDPGQGLRLIYYSQIVNDFQKGDIAEGYSVSREKKESFPLTVTSAQKNPTAFYLCASSIDRGSGGYTFGSGTRLTVV.

The V call is TRBV11-2, the J call TRBJ2-2, with D possibly being TRBD2 (6 bases). The CDR3 runs to 15 residues. Germline CDR1 reads SGHAT; CDR2 reads FQNNGV. Trimming left V 3 bases short and J 3 bases short, with 11 bases between. The CDR3 region has the DNA TGTGCCAGCAGCTTCCCGGGACTGTACACCGGGGAGCTGTTTTTT. This gives the protein CASSFPGLYTGELFF.

This clonotype came up a few times. Possible read error: a much larger clone is one base away. The J gene is TRBJ2-7, the V gene TRBV5-1, with D hard to call. The CDR3 covers 12 residues. Germline values: CDR1 SGHRS, CDR2 YFSETQ. The CDR3 nucleotides read TGCGCCAGCGGCTTTGAAGGGAACGAGCAGTACTTC. Encoded protein: CASGFEGNEQYF.

This clonotype was counted ten times or more. The chain links TRBV5-1 to TRBJ1-1, with D tentatively TRBD1 (6 bases). CDR3 length equals 13 residues. Between the trimmed V and J ends, which lost 3 bases and 4 bases, there was a span of 10 bases. CDR1 is SGHRS, CDR2 YFSETQ, per germline. This chain's CDR3 is CASSYREGTEAFF. The CDR3 DNA is TGCGCCAGCAGCTACAGGGAGGGCACTGAAGCTTTCTTT.

The gene calls are TRBV9 and TRBJ2-1; 10 bases are a match to TRBD2. CDR3 size: 16 residues. V lost 0 bases, J lost 14 bases, and 14 bases stayed unmatched. The germline gives CDR1 SGDLS, CDR2 YYNGEE. CDR3 nucleotide sequence: TGTGCCAGCAGCGTAGGGACTAGCGGAATTGGGACACTTAAGTTCTTC. This codes for CASSVGTSGIGTLKFF. Variable domain in full (rest from reference TRBV9 and TRBJ2-1): DSGVTQTPKHLITATGQRVTLRCSPRSGDLSVYWYQQSLDQGLQFLIQYYNGEERAKGNILERFSAQQFPDLHSELNLSSLELGDSALYFCASSVGTSGIGTLKFFGPGTRLTVL.

This clonotype was observed many times. V is TRBV27 and J is TRBJ1-2, with D possibly matching TRBD1 (5 bases). The CDR3 is 13 residues long. Per the germline V gene, CDR1 is MNHEY and CDR2 is SMNVEV (reference sequence). The V end lost 7 bases, the J end lost 2 bases, and 11 bases lay between the germline ends. The CDR3 reads CASMGGSNYGYTF. The CDR3 region has the DNA TGTGCCAGCATGGGGGGGTCCAACTATGGCTACACCTTC.

With regard to this clonotype: This could be a read error, since a much larger clone is one nucleotide away. V is TRBV20-1 and J is TRBJ2-7; the D is unclear. Germline V lookup: CDR1 DFQATT, CDR2 SNEGSKA (reference sequence). V lost 3 bases and J lost 0, with 12 bases in between. The CDR3 is made up of 14 amino acids. The chain's CDR3 is CSASMGSISYEQYF. The CDR3 DNA is TGCAGTGCTAGCATGGGGTCCATCTCCTACGAGCAGTACTTC.

The chain carries TRBV9 and TRBJ2-2; the D gene is possibly TRBD2 (5 bases). V lost 0 bases, J lost 5 bases, and 8 bases lay in between. Germline V lookup: CDR1 SGDLS, CDR2 YYNGEE. The CDR3 length is 14 residues. DNA for the CDR3: TGTGCCAGCAGCGTAGATGGAGGTACCGGGGAGCTGTTTTTT. Its translation is CASSVDGGTGELFF.

The genes are TRBV29-1 and TRBJ1-3; D remains ambiguous. The V end lost 6 bases, the J end lost 0 bases, and 9 bases lay between the germline ends. Germline values: CDR1 SQVTM, CDR2 ANQGSEA. The CDR3 is 13 amino acids. The DNA for the CDR3 is TGCAGCGTAAGACTTGTCTCTGGAAACACCATATATTTT. The encoded protein is CSVRLVSGNTIYF.

The chain couples TRBV20-1 to TRBJ2-1, with 8 bases matching TRBD2. CDR3 length: 16 residues. The V gene end was trimmed by 3 bases and the J gene end by 2 bases; junction bases not matched to a gene: 9. The germline CDR1 and CDR2 sequences are DFQATT and SNEGSKA (reference sequence). CDR3 DNA sequence: TGCAGTGCTAGCCGGAGAGCGGGAGAGGCCTACAATGAGCAGTTCTTC. Translated, it gives CSASRRAGEAYNEQFF.

About this clonotype itself: This sequence may be a read error, since a much larger clone differs from it by one base. This CDR3 fails to terminate in the conserved phenylalanine or tryptophan, so it likely reflects a read error. The chain carries TRBV11-2 and TRBJ2-7; a weak D match, TRBD1 (6 bases). The CDR3 has 14 residues. The germline gives CDR1 SGHAT, CDR2 FQNNGV. The germline V and J ends were trimmed by 6 bases and 6 bases, with 18 bases remaining between them. CDR3 residues: CASRSTGQSGEQYL. DNA for the CDR3: TGTGCCAGCAGATCCACAGGGCAATCGGGCGAGCAGTACCTC.

There are a few counts of this clonotype. The rearrangement uses TRBV15 and TRBJ2-3; D remains ambiguous. Germline CDR1 is LNHNV and CDR2 is YYDKDF (reference sequence). CDR3 length equals 12 residues. V lost 11 bases and J lost 0, with 9 bases in between. This CDR3 reads CALVGSTDTQYF. The DNA of the CDR3 is TGTGCCCTGGTCGGGAGCACAGATACGCAGTATTTT.

This clonotype was observed at least ten times. The V gene is TRBV12-3 or TRBV12-4, the J gene TRBJ1-2; D is ambiguous. The length of the CDR3 is 15 residues. With 5 bases removed from V and 0 bases from J, the gap between germline ends came to 13 bases. Here the CDR3 reads CASSPDREPNYGYTF. The CDR3 coding sequence is TGTGCCAGCAGTCCCGATAGGGAGCCTAACTATGGCTACACCTTC.

This clonotype was counted ten times or more. The gene calls are TRBV13 and TRBJ2-3; tentative D call: TRBD1 (6 bases). Trimming pared 4 bases from V and 3 bases from J, leaving 17 bases between. The germline V gene has CDR1 PRHDT and CDR2 FYEKMQ (reference sequence). CDR3 length equals 16 residues. DNA for the CDR3: TGTGCCAGCAGCTCGGTGGGGGCGCGGGTAACAGATACGCAGTATTTT. This translates into CASSSVGARVTDTQYF.